The clone carrying this T cell receptor (beta chain) appeared a few times. Its specificity is unknown. Germline CDR1 reads SNHLY; CDR2 reads FYNNEI. The CDR3 length is 15 residues. V lost 2 bases and J 7 bases, leaving 12 bases between the germline ends. The data derive from a study of beta chain features in type 1 diabetes. Of the isolated RNA, all was reverse transcribed, and so the sequenced material was expressed TCRB transcripts. The repertoire was sequenced with immunoSEQ multiplex PCR; TCRdb's copy has only in-frame clones and lacks some. This sample has nearly 350,000 clones; roughly 8.8% occur once, and the top ten carry 0.9% to 1.1%. Whole-study results and caveats: Researchers cautioned that cDNA sequencing could over-represent cells with high TCR expression. Shortening of TCRB CDR3s, moderate but significant, appeared in all four CD4+ subsets of Type 1 diabetes patients. Equally in patients and controls, shorter templates might have been favored by PCR. Lower insertion and higher deletion counts appeared at VDJ junctions in type 1 diabetes patients. HLA effects on TCRB rearrangement stayed unresolved here.

The material sequenced was central memory CD4+ T cells from blood. The V and J genes are TRBV2 and TRBJ1-6, with D unclear. The sequence was obtained from a man younger than 45 with type 1 diabetes. The CDR3 loop reads CASSEWEGRNSPLHF. The CDR3 DNA follows: TGTGCCAGCAGTGAATGGGAGGGCCGAAATTCACCCCTCCACTTT.